Listed below are T cell receptor beta chains from one sample, sequenced in a study of shared clonotypes between healthy human individuals. Here immunoSEQ multiplex PCR was the method, and the copy in TCRdb shows in-frame clones only, minus some. The table has 1.4 million or so clones, about 98.5% seen once. Source material: naive CD4+ T cells sorted from blood. These receptors were obtained from a young man in good health. The CDR3 runs from the conserved cysteine through the conserved F or W.

j_call v_call cdr3_aa
TRBJ2-1 TRBV11-2 CASSSPPPSGGGNEQFF
TRBJ1-2 TRBV18 CASSPRQGDYGYTF
TRBJ1-2 TRBV6-6 CASSRDRGDGYTF
TRBJ1-5 TRBV19 CASKTRDRWSNQPQHF
TRBJ2-7 TRBV5-4 CASSLDRQGEQYF
TRBJ2-1 TRBV10-2 CASSEGAGVVNEQFF
TRBJ1-5 TRBV4-3 CASSQDTRGPQHF
TRBJ1-1 TRBV7-9 CASSLSGGTEAFF
TRBJ2-2 TRBV20-1 CSARGSGELFF
TRBJ1-5 TRBV27 CASSSLRFGRQPQHF
TRBJ2-1 TRBV15 CATSREGRLAGMHEQFF
TRBJ2-5 TRBV7-2 CASSVVGGFQETQYF
TRBJ2-3 TRBV4-3 CASSQEVFTDTQYF
TRBJ2-3 TRBV7-3 CASSLRGRSTDTQYF
TRBJ2-7 TRBV14 CASSPRTGRDLEQYF
TRBJ2-5 TRBV2 CASQGVAETQYF
TRBJ2-5 TRBV10-2 CASSELDRVETQYF
TRBJ2-1 TRBV27 CASSLGGSSYNEQFF
TRBJ2-1 TRBV15 CATSRDGDSNFNEQFF